This is a list of T cell receptor beta chains from one sample in a study of preoperative IRX-2 immunotherapy in early breast cancer. The table came from immunoSEQ multiplex PCR; TCRdb's copy has only in-frame clones and leaves some out. The table has 35,000 to 40,000 clones, around four fifths seen once. The sample consisted of lymph node tissue, taken after IRX-2 immunotherapy. Receptors were obtained from a human donor with breast cancer. CDR3s leave out the opening cysteine and the closing phenylalanine or tryptophan.

V: TRBV19
J: TRBJ1-2
CDR3: ASRSAGFGYT

V: TRBV5-1
J: TRBJ1-3
CDR3: ASSLLTPTSGNTIY

V: TRBV5-4
J: TRBJ1-2
CDR3: ASSHEIGTGGAGYT

V: TRBV6-8
J: TRBJ1-4
CDR3: ASSPTGWTGDEKLF

V: TRBV6-8
J: TRBJ2-7
CDR3: ASRLFSYEQY

V: TRBV6-7
J: TRBJ1-4
CDR3: ASRPTGSTEKLF

V: TRBV5-1
J: TRBJ2-3
CDR3: ASSASAGGFADTQY

V: TRBV6-8
J: TRBJ2-3
CDR3: ASSYSKVFRRAQY

V: TRBV28
J: TRBJ1-2
CDR3: ASSLVSGEYGYT

V: TRBV6-8
J: TRBJ1-4
CDR3: ASRHMGATNEKLF

V: TRBV7-1
J: TRBJ1-1
CDR3: ASSFGRATEAF

V: TRBV5-1
J: TRBJ2-3
CDR3: ASSTGTGVRTDTQY

V: TRBV11-3
J: TRBJ2-5
CDR3: ASSRLSGMETQY

V: TRBV6-8
J: TRBJ1-1
CDR3: ASTHGGRDTEAF

V: TRBV14
J: TRBJ1-2
CDR3: ASSGTENYGYT

V: TRBV28
J: TRBJ1-2
CDR3: ASSPGQRLNYGYT

V: TRBV28
J: TRBJ1-2
CDR3: ASRLPQQGSYGYT

V: TRBV1
J: TRBJ1-2
CDR3: ASSRSSDGYT

V: TRBV23-1
J: TRBJ2-7
CDR3: ASSQDSAGGRRY

V: TRBV11-3
J: TRBJ1-2
CDR3: ASSLELSPTHGYT

V: TRBV11-3
J: TRBJ2-3
CDR3: ASSFSGGYSDTQY

V: TRBV28
J: TRBJ1-5
CDR3: ASSLTRANQPQH

V: TRBV11-3
J: TRBJ2-1
CDR3: ASSFWSGSGWNEQF

V: TRBV19
J: TRBJ1-6
CDR3: ASKGPDNSPLH

V: TRBV1
J: TRBJ2-7
CDR3: ASSQVIGGAFDEQY

V: TRBV1
J: TRBJ1-2
CDR3: ASSHQGQGLDGYT

V: TRBV6-8
J: TRBJ2-2
CDR3: ASSQNPRVRTGELF

V: TRBV6-8
J: TRBJ2-2
CDR3: AISSTTGELF

V: TRBV7-5
J: TRBJ2-7
CDR3: ASGTGGSPSYEQY

V: TRBV10-1
J: TRBJ2-3
CDR3: ASSESRVAGVNTQY

V: TRBV6-8
J: TRBJ1-3
CDR3: ASSWGQGNGNTIY

V: TRBV9
J: TRBJ1-2
CDR3: ASSLEQGLYGYT

V: TRBV6-8
J: TRBJ1-3
CDR3: ASSYSGVPGNTIY

V: TRBV14
J: TRBJ2-2
CDR3: ASSQDSRRAGELF

V: TRBV6-8
J: TRBJ2-7
CDR3: ASSYRVSYEQY

V: TRBV30
J: TRBJ2-1
CDR3: AWKADRSSYNEQF

V: TRBV7-1
J: TRBJ1-2
CDR3: ASSLEAGSDYT

V: TRBV5-1
J: TRBJ2-1
CDR3: ASSHPPPGQPSYNEQF

V: TRBV19
J: TRBJ2-7
CDR3: ASRPTGRLYEQY

V: TRBV7-4
J: TRBJ1-6
CDR3: ASSAYSHSPLH

V: TRBV6-8
J: TRBJ2-3
CDR3: AISARQDSSTDTQY